This is a list of T cell receptor beta chains from one sample in a study of blood T cell repertoires in COVID-19. Sequenced by immunoSEQ multiplex PCR; TCRdb stores in-frame clones only, minus some. The table includes some 220,000 clones, roughly 85% detected once. The specimen was peripheral blood. Receptor source: a man between 45 and 60 years old with COVID-19, enrolled during active disease. CDR3s include the opening cysteine and the closing phenylalanine or tryptophan. Each record gives: clone size, D gene, V gene, J gene, CDR3 DNA, CDR3 protein. D genes are given only for firm matches. Expanded clones are given a class, and other clones once, few, many or no size at all.

abundance: NA; d_gene: TRBD1; v_gene: TRBV5-1; j_gene: TRBJ1-2; CDR3nt: TGCGCCAGCAGCTTCACCGGGACAGATAACTATGGCTACACCTTC; CDR3aa: CASSFTGTDNYGYTF
abundance: NA; d_gene: NA; v_gene: TRBV3-1/TRBV3-2; j_gene: TRBJ2-2; CDR3nt: TGTGCCAGCAGTCGAAGTGAGGGCACCGGGGAGCTGTTTTTT; CDR3aa: CASSRSEGTGELFF
abundance: NA; d_gene: NA; v_gene: TRBV7-2; j_gene: TRBJ2-2; CDR3nt: TGTGCCAGCAGTTCCCCGCGGGGCGCGAACACCGGGGAGCTGTTTTTT; CDR3aa: CASSSPRGANTGELFF
abundance: NA; d_gene: TRBD1; v_gene: TRBV7-2; j_gene: TRBJ1-6; CDR3nt: TGTGCCAGCAGCCAACTCGGCAGGGGGCGAGTTTCACCCCTCCACTTT; CDR3aa: CASSQLGRGRVSPLHF
abundance: once; d_gene: TRBD1; v_gene: TRBV29-1; j_gene: TRBJ1-2; CDR3nt: TGCAGCGTTGAAGCGACAGGGGACCTTATTGGCTACACCTTC; CDR3aa: CSVEATGDLIGYTF
abundance: once; d_gene: NA; v_gene: TRBV9; j_gene: TRBJ2-3; CDR3nt: TGTGCCAGCAGCCGACAGGCCTCGCGGGGCACAGATACGCAGTATTTT; CDR3aa: CASSRQASRGTDTQYF
abundance: NA; d_gene: TRBD1; v_gene: TRBV10-1; j_gene: TRBJ2-2; CDR3nt: TGCGCCAGCAGTCCTCGACAGGGCAACACCGGGGAGCTGTTTTTT; CDR3aa: CASSPRQGNTGELFF
abundance: NA; d_gene: TRBD1; v_gene: TRBV18; j_gene: TRBJ1-6; CDR3nt: TGTGCCAGCTCACCACGACAGGGAGGAGGGTCACCCCTCCACTTT; CDR3aa: CASSPRQGGGSPLHF
abundance: once; d_gene: TRBD1; v_gene: TRBV6-5; j_gene: TRBJ2-4; CDR3nt: TGTGCCAGCAGTTATTCCGGACAGGGGATGCAAAACATTCAGTACTTC; CDR3aa: CASSYSGQGMQNIQYF
abundance: NA; d_gene: NA; v_gene: TRBV7-2; j_gene: TRBJ1-5; CDR3nt: TGTGCCAGCAGCGCCCTACAGTTTCAGCCCCAGCATTTT; CDR3aa: CASSALQFQPQHF
abundance: NA; d_gene: TRBD1; v_gene: TRBV28; j_gene: TRBJ2-7; CDR3nt: TGTGCCAGCAGGAGACCGGGACAGGGTCCCGAGCAGTACTTC; CDR3aa: CASRRPGQGPEQYF
abundance: NA; d_gene: NA; v_gene: TRBV9; j_gene: TRBJ1-6; CDR3nt: TGTGCCAGCAGCGTGCAGGGGAACAATTCACCCCTCCACTTT; CDR3aa: CASSVQGNNSPLHF
abundance: NA; d_gene: NA; v_gene: TRBV2; j_gene: TRBJ1-2; CDR3nt: TGTGCCAGCAGTTACAGGCGGGATTTGTATGGCTACACCTTC; CDR3aa: CASSYRRDLYGYTF
abundance: few; d_gene: TRBD1; v_gene: TRBV24-1; j_gene: TRBJ2-1; CDR3nt: TGTGCCACCAGTGAAACCGGGACAGGGGGCTACAATGAGCAGTTCTTC; CDR3aa: CATSETGTGGYNEQFF
abundance: NA; d_gene: TRBD1; v_gene: TRBV12-3/TRBV12-4; j_gene: TRBJ2-1; CDR3nt: TGTGCCAGCAGCTGGACAGGGGCTAATGAGCAGTTCTTC; CDR3aa: CASSWTGANEQFF
abundance: NA; d_gene: NA; v_gene: TRBV28; j_gene: TRBJ1-2; CDR3nt: TGTGCCAGCAGTCCCCCGGACGTAGGGAGGGATGGCTACACCTTC; CDR3aa: CASSPPDVGRDGYTF
abundance: NA; d_gene: TRBD1; v_gene: TRBV6-1; j_gene: TRBJ2-5; CDR3nt: TGTGCCAGCAGTGAAGGACAGGGACCAGAGACCCAGTACTTC; CDR3aa: CASSEGQGPETQYF
abundance: NA; d_gene: NA; v_gene: TRBV6-5; j_gene: TRBJ1-3; CDR3nt: TGTGCCAGCAGCCGGACAGCTTCTGGAAACACCATATATTTT; CDR3aa: CASSRTASGNTIYF
abundance: NA; d_gene: TRBD2; v_gene: TRBV10-3; j_gene: TRBJ2-1; CDR3nt: TGTGCCACCATATCACGCTCGGCGGGGGGGCCGGGGCATGAGCAGTTCTTC; CDR3aa: CATISRSAGGPGHEQFF
abundance: NA; d_gene: TRBD1; v_gene: TRBV10-3; j_gene: TRBJ1-5; CDR3nt: TGTGCCATCAGTGAGTCGGGACAGGGCTATCAGCCCCAGCATTTT; CDR3aa: CAISESGQGYQPQHF
abundance: NA; d_gene: NA; v_gene: TRBV28; j_gene: TRBJ2-7; CDR3nt: TGTGCCAGCAGTTCCCACCCTAGAATCATCGAGCAGTACTTC; CDR3aa: CASSSHPRIIEQYF
abundance: NA; d_gene: TRBD2; v_gene: TRBV5-1; j_gene: TRBJ2-1; CDR3nt: TGCGCCAGCAGCTTGAGGCTAGCGGGGGGGCCCGACAATGAGCAGTTCTTC; CDR3aa: CASSLRLAGGPDNEQFF
abundance: NA; d_gene: NA; v_gene: TRBV24-1; j_gene: TRBJ1-4; CDR3nt: TGTGCCGTAGGGAGGCTCGATGAAAAACTGTTTTTT; CDR3aa: CAVGRLDEKLFF
abundance: NA; d_gene: TRBD1; v_gene: TRBV29-1; j_gene: TRBJ1-2; CDR3nt: TGCAGCGCCGGGGGAGGACAGGGGGCAAATGGCTACACCTTC; CDR3aa: CSAGGGQGANGYTF
abundance: NA; d_gene: NA; v_gene: TRBV24-1; j_gene: TRBJ1-1; CDR3nt: TGTGCCACCAGTGATGGGGCAGGGCTGGGCACTGAAGCTTTCTTT; CDR3aa: CATSDGAGLGTEAFF
abundance: once; d_gene: TRBD2; v_gene: TRBV6-2/TRBV6-3; j_gene: TRBJ2-5; CDR3nt: TGTGCCAGCAGTTACTCAAGGACTAGCGGGGGAGAGACCCAGTACTTC; CDR3aa: CASSYSRTSGGETQYF
abundance: NA; d_gene: NA; v_gene: TRBV7-2; j_gene: TRBJ1-3; CDR3nt: TGTGCCAGCAGCTTAGCCACCTTTCGACAATTATATCCTGGAAACACCATATATTTT; CDR3aa: CASSLATFRQLYPGNTIYF
abundance: many; d_gene: TRBD1; v_gene: TRBV9; j_gene: TRBJ2-2; CDR3nt: TGTGCCAGCAGCCCCCGGGGACAGGCAGCCGGGGAGCTGTTTTTT; CDR3aa: CASSPRGQAAGELFF
abundance: few; d_gene: NA; v_gene: TRBV11-1; j_gene: TRBJ1-6; CDR3nt: TGTGCCAGCAGCGCCTCCGCTGACATCTCGAATTCACCCCTCCACTTT; CDR3aa: CASSASADISNSPLHF
abundance: NA; d_gene: NA; v_gene: TRBV5-4; j_gene: TRBJ2-3; CDR3nt: TGTGCCAGCAGCTCAGATACCCTCACAGATACGCAGTATTTT; CDR3aa: CASSSDTLTDTQYF
abundance: NA; d_gene: TRBD1; v_gene: TRBV9; j_gene: TRBJ1-2; CDR3nt: TGTGCCAGCAGCGCCCGACAGGGTTCTTCCCTTCCCTACACCTTC; CDR3aa: CASSARQGSSLPYTF
abundance: NA; d_gene: NA; v_gene: TRBV6-1; j_gene: TRBJ1-6; CDR3nt: TGTGCCAGCAGTGAAGCCGTGGAGACCTATAATTCACCCCTCCACTTT; CDR3aa: CASSEAVETYNSPLHF
abundance: NA; d_gene: NA; v_gene: TRBV28; j_gene: TRBJ2-1; CDR3nt: TGTGCCAGCAGTTCCAGCGGGCCCTACTCATTAAGCTCCTACAATGAGCAGTTCTTC; CDR3aa: CASSSSGPYSLSSYNEQFF
abundance: NA; d_gene: TRBD2; v_gene: TRBV6-5; j_gene: TRBJ2-3; CDR3nt: TGTGCCAGCGCCCCACTAGCGGGGTACACAGATACGCAGTATTTT; CDR3aa: CASAPLAGYTDTQYF
abundance: NA; d_gene: TRBD1; v_gene: TRBV6-5; j_gene: TRBJ2-5; CDR3nt: TGTGCCAGCAGGCCGGGACAGGGGCGGGAGACCCAGTACTTC; CDR3aa: CASRPGQGRETQYF
abundance: NA; d_gene: NA; v_gene: TRBV18; j_gene: TRBJ1-2; CDR3nt: TGTGCCAGCTCACCAACGACAGGCCCCGTGGACTATGGCTACACCTTC; CDR3aa: CASSPTTGPVDYGYTF
abundance: NA; d_gene: NA; v_gene: TRBV14; j_gene: TRBJ2-7; CDR3nt: TGTGCCAGCAGCCCAAGCTGGGGACTGGACTCCTACGAGCAGTACTTC; CDR3aa: CASSPSWGLDSYEQYF
abundance: NA; d_gene: TRBD1; v_gene: TRBV30; j_gene: TRBJ1-4; CDR3nt: TGTGCCTGGAGTGGACAGGGGAATGAAAAACTGTTTTTT; CDR3aa: CAWSGQGNEKLFF
abundance: once; d_gene: NA; v_gene: TRBV30; j_gene: TRBJ1-1; CDR3nt: TGTGCCTGGACTGCTCGGACTGAAGCTTTCTTT; CDR3aa: CAWTARTEAFF
abundance: NA; d_gene: NA; v_gene: TRBV28; j_gene: TRBJ2-2; CDR3nt: TGTGCCAGCAAAAATCCGAGACAGGTCACCGGGGAGCTGTTTTTT; CDR3aa: CASKNPRQVTGELFF
abundance: NA; d_gene: TRBD1; v_gene: TRBV29-1; j_gene: TRBJ2-2; CDR3nt: TGCAGCGTGACCCGGACAGGGGTAACCGGGGAGCTGTTTTTT; CDR3aa: CSVTRTGVTGELFF
abundance: NA; d_gene: NA; v_gene: TRBV6-1; j_gene: TRBJ1-2; CDR3nt: TGTGCCAGCAGTGAAGCGGGGCCAGGGTTGAATGGCTACACCTTC; CDR3aa: CASSEAGPGLNGYTF
abundance: NA; d_gene: TRBD1; v_gene: TRBV27; j_gene: TRBJ1-6; CDR3nt: TGTGCCAGCAGTTTCCGACAGGGAACTTATAATTCACCCCTCCACTTT; CDR3aa: CASSFRQGTYNSPLHF
abundance: NA; d_gene: NA; v_gene: TRBV18; j_gene: TRBJ2-1; CDR3nt: TGTGCCAGCTCACCTCCGGGGAGGAATGAGCAGTTCTTC; CDR3aa: CASSPPGRNEQFF
abundance: NA; d_gene: NA; v_gene: TRBV9; j_gene: TRBJ2-5; CDR3nt: TGTGCCAGCAGCGTAGAAGGCGGGCTCCAAGAGACCCAGTACTTC; CDR3aa: CASSVEGGLQETQYF
abundance: NA; d_gene: TRBD1; v_gene: TRBV18; j_gene: TRBJ2-7; CDR3nt: TGTGCCAGCTCCCCCCGTGAAAGGGACAGAATCCACGAGCAGTACTTC; CDR3aa: CASSPRERDRIHEQYF
abundance: NA; d_gene: TRBD1; v_gene: TRBV19; j_gene: TRBJ1-5; CDR3nt: TGTGCCAGTAGTCAGGAGGGGGCTCAGCCCCAGCATTTT; CDR3aa: CASSQEGAQPQHF
abundance: NA; d_gene: NA; v_gene: TRBV3-1/TRBV3-2; j_gene: TRBJ2-7; CDR3nt: TGTGCCAGCAGCCCTCGACAGCGACCCTACGAGCAGTACTTC; CDR3aa: CASSPRQRPYEQYF
abundance: few; d_gene: NA; v_gene: TRBV5-6; j_gene: TRBJ2-5; CDR3nt: TGTGCCAGCAGCTTGGCGGGTGCCGGGACCCAGTACTTC; CDR3aa: CASSLAGAGTQYF
abundance: once; d_gene: NA; v_gene: TRBV29-1; j_gene: TRBJ1-2; CDR3nt: TGCAGCGTTATGGACACAGCTAACTATGGCTACACCTTC; CDR3aa: CSVMDTANYGYTF
abundance: once; d_gene: TRBD2; v_gene: TRBV29-1; j_gene: TRBJ2-7; CDR3nt: TGCAGCGTCGATAGCGGGGGTGGAAGCGAGCAGTACTTC; CDR3aa: CSVDSGGGSEQYF
abundance: few; d_gene: TRBD1; v_gene: TRBV18; j_gene: TRBJ1-1; CDR3nt: TGTGCCAGCTCAGGGACAGGGGCTCGTGAAGCTTTCTTT; CDR3aa: CASSGTGAREAFF
abundance: NA; d_gene: NA; v_gene: TRBV27; j_gene: TRBJ2-7; CDR3nt: TGTGCCAGCAGTTCAGGGCTCCGATCCTACGAGCAGTACTTC; CDR3aa: CASSSGLRSYEQYF
abundance: NA; d_gene: TRBD2; v_gene: TRBV2; j_gene: TRBJ2-7; CDR3nt: TGTGCCAGTTCTCAGGGAGGGTACGAGCAGTACTTC; CDR3aa: CASSQGGYEQYF
abundance: NA; d_gene: TRBD1; v_gene: TRBV7-8; j_gene: TRBJ1-3; CDR3nt: TGTGCCAGCAGCTTAGGGGGGACAGGGATTGGAAACACCATATATTTT; CDR3aa: CASSLGGTGIGNTIYF